A selection of T cell receptor beta chains follows, all from one sample in a study of blood T cells in healthy people across ages. One entry per CDR3 protein results from TCRdb running MiXCR on the 5' RACE reads. The data show roughly 1.6 million distinct CDR3 sequences, about 32% seen once. Sequencing was carried out using blood. These receptors originate from a woman between 25 and 40 years old in good health. The CDR3 runs from the conserved cysteine through the conserved F or W. The D gene is left open where the match is weak. Not every row has a clone size; where given, it reads once, few, many or a size class.

clone_size: NA; d_call: NA; v_call: TRBV6-2/TRBV6-3; j_call: TRBJ1-2; cdr3_nt: TGTGCCAGCAGCCCCTGGGGGGGGACCCCGGGCTATGGCTACACCTTC; cdr3_aa: CASSPWGGTPGYGYTF
clone_size: many; d_call: NA; v_call: TRBV29-1; j_call: TRBJ2-3; cdr3_nt: TGCAGCGTTGTTCCACCCACAGATACGCAGTATTTT; cdr3_aa: CSVVPPTDTQYF
clone_size: once; d_call: NA; v_call: TRBV6-1; j_call: TRBJ1-5; cdr3_nt: TGTGCCAGCAATCCAGGGATGAGTGAGCCCCAGCATTTT; cdr3_aa: CASNPGMSEPQHF
clone_size: NA; d_call: TRBD1; v_call: TRBV30; j_call: TRBJ2-7; cdr3_nt: TGTGCCTGGAAAGTAGGGACAGGGACCTACGAGCAGTACTTC; cdr3_aa: CAWKVGTGTYEQYF
clone_size: NA; d_call: TRBD2; v_call: TRBV7-9; j_call: TRBJ2-5; cdr3_nt: TGTGCCAGCAGCCGGGGGAGACTAGCGACGACCCAGTACTTC; cdr3_aa: CASSRGRLATTQYF
clone_size: NA; d_call: NA; v_call: TRBV20-1; j_call: TRBJ1-2; cdr3_nt: TGCAGTGCCCGCGAGGATTTGGATGCCTATGGCTACACCTTC; cdr3_aa: CSAREDLDAYGYTF
clone_size: once; d_call: NA; v_call: TRBV27; j_call: TRBJ1-2; cdr3_nt: TGTGCCAGCAGTTTCCACCACCCCGGTTGGGGCTACACCTTC; cdr3_aa: CASSFHHPGWGYTF
clone_size: few; d_call: NA; v_call: TRBV3-1; j_call: TRBJ2-7; cdr3_nt: TGTGCCAGCAGCCCCCATGTCACGGGAGCCCCCTACGAGCAGTACTTC; cdr3_aa: CASSPHVTGAPYEQYF
clone_size: NA; d_call: NA; v_call: TRBV19; j_call: TRBJ2-1; cdr3_nt: TGTGCCAGTAGAGTATCCAGGGCGGGGAAGCAGTTCTTC; cdr3_aa: CASRVSRAGKQFF
clone_size: few; d_call: NA; v_call: TRBV20-1; j_call: TRBJ2-5; cdr3_nt: TGCAGTGCTAGAGATGTAGCGGTTCAGAAGACCCAGTACTTC; cdr3_aa: CSARDVAVQKTQYF
clone_size: many; d_call: TRBD1; v_call: TRBV27; j_call: TRBJ2-7; cdr3_nt: TGTGCCAGCAGTCGGGACAGGGTGTACGAGCAGTACTTC; cdr3_aa: CASSRDRVYEQYF
clone_size: NA; d_call: TRBD1; v_call: TRBV27; j_call: TRBJ2-5; cdr3_nt: TGTGCCAGGACAAAATTGGGACAGGTACAAGAGACCCAGTACTTC; cdr3_aa: CARTKLGQVQETQYF
clone_size: NA; d_call: NA; v_call: TRBV20-1; j_call: TRBJ1-5; cdr3_nt: TGCAGTGCTCAAAGGGGACACGGCAATCAGCCCCAGCATTTT; cdr3_aa: CSAQRGHGNQPQHF
clone_size: few; d_call: NA; v_call: TRBV7-9; j_call: TRBJ2-7; cdr3_nt: TGTGCCAGCAGTCCAAGCTCGGATTGGGACGAGCAGTACTTC; cdr3_aa: CASSPSSDWDEQYF
clone_size: NA; d_call: NA; v_call: TRBV20-1; j_call: TRBJ1-5; cdr3_nt: TGCAGTGCTAGCTTCGGGGGTAGCAATCAGCCCCAGCATTTT; cdr3_aa: CSASFGGSNQPQHF
clone_size: few; d_call: NA; v_call: TRBV2; j_call: TRBJ2-1; cdr3_nt: TGTGCCAGCAGTGAGCGGCAGGGAAACTACAATGAGCAGTTCTTC; cdr3_aa: CASSERQGNYNEQFF
clone_size: NA; d_call: NA; v_call: TRBV28; j_call: TRBJ1-2; cdr3_nt: TGTGTCAACAGCCTAAGGCAGGGATTCTCCTATGGCTACACCTTC; cdr3_aa: CVNSLRQGFSYGYTF
clone_size: NA; d_call: NA; v_call: TRBV5-1; j_call: TRBJ2-5; cdr3_nt: TGCGCCAGCAGCTTGGGCGGTGACAGCCAAGAGACCCAGTACTTC; cdr3_aa: CASSLGGDSQETQYF
clone_size: few; d_call: TRBD1; v_call: TRBV20-1; j_call: TRBJ2-7; cdr3_nt: TGCAGTGCTAGAGGACCGGGACAGGGAGCCTACGAGCAGTACTTC; cdr3_aa: CSARGPGQGAYEQYF
clone_size: few; d_call: NA; v_call: TRBV4-1; j_call: TRBJ1-2; cdr3_nt: TGCGCCAGCAGCCAAGTTGGGGGGGTTGGTGGTGGCTACACCTTC; cdr3_aa: CASSQVGGVGGGYTF
clone_size: few; d_call: TRBD1; v_call: TRBV4-2; j_call: TRBJ1-2; cdr3_nt: TGTGCCAGCAGCCAGGGGCCTTGGGGACAGAGGTTGGATAGGGGTTATGGCTACACCTTC; cdr3_aa: CASSQGPWGQRLDRGYGYTF
clone_size: few; d_call: NA; v_call: TRBV20-1; j_call: TRBJ1-6; cdr3_nt: TGCAGTGCTATTCTTCTAGACAGGTTCAATTCACCCCTCCACTTT; cdr3_aa: CSAILLDRFNSPLHF
clone_size: few; d_call: NA; v_call: TRBV9; j_call: TRBJ2-1; cdr3_nt: TGTGCCAGCAGCGTAGTGAGGGACGAAGGCCCCTACAATGAGCAGTTCTTC; cdr3_aa: CASSVVRDEGPYNEQFF
clone_size: many; d_call: NA; v_call: TRBV24-1; j_call: TRBJ1-1; cdr3_nt: TGTGCCACCAGGGACAACTTTATGAACACTGAAGCTTTCTTT; cdr3_aa: CATRDNFMNTEAFF
clone_size: NA; d_call: TRBD2; v_call: TRBV5-1; j_call: TRBJ2-1; cdr3_nt: TGCGCCAGCAGCGGGACTAGCGGGAGCACCTACAATGAGCAGTTCTTC; cdr3_aa: CASSGTSGSTYNEQFF
clone_size: few; d_call: NA; v_call: TRBV7-9; j_call: TRBJ1-1; cdr3_nt: TGTGCCAGCAGCTTCGGGGAGGGAGGGACTGAAGCTTTCTTT; cdr3_aa: CASSFGEGGTEAFF
clone_size: few; d_call: TRBD1; v_call: TRBV7-9; j_call: TRBJ1-2; cdr3_nt: TGTGCCAGCAGCTCCTCTACCGGGACAGGGAACTATGGCTACACCTTC; cdr3_aa: CASSSSTGTGNYGYTF
clone_size: NA; d_call: NA; v_call: TRBV9; j_call: TRBJ2-2; cdr3_nt: TGTGCCAGCAGCGTAGTGGCGACCACCTCCACCGGGGAGCTGTTTTTT; cdr3_aa: CASSVVATTSTGELFF
clone_size: NA; d_call: TRBD2; v_call: TRBV5-1; j_call: TRBJ2-3; cdr3_nt: TGCGCCAGCAGCTTCGGACTAGCGGGAGCTGAAGATACGCAGTATTTT; cdr3_aa: CASSFGLAGAEDTQYF
clone_size: many; d_call: NA; v_call: TRBV27; j_call: TRBJ2-6; cdr3_nt: TGTGCCAGCACCCAACAGGGCCCTGGGGCCAACGTCCTGACTTTC; cdr3_aa: CASTQQGPGANVLTF
clone_size: NA; d_call: NA; v_call: TRBV20-1; j_call: TRBJ1-5; cdr3_nt: TGCAGTGCTAGAATGCCCACGGGGCTTAGCAATCAGCCCCAGCATTTT; cdr3_aa: CSARMPTGLSNQPQHF
clone_size: few; d_call: NA; v_call: TRBV6-5; j_call: TRBJ2-7; cdr3_nt: TGTGCCAGCAGTCTTTTCAGGGCTGTGGAGGGCGAGCAGTACTTC; cdr3_aa: CASSLFRAVEGEQYF
clone_size: few; d_call: TRBD2; v_call: TRBV27; j_call: TRBJ2-3; cdr3_nt: TGTGCCAGCAGTTTGGGACTAGCGGGAGCCCTGACCCGGGATACGCAGTATTTT; cdr3_aa: CASSLGLAGALTRDTQYF
clone_size: few; d_call: NA; v_call: TRBV5-6; j_call: TRBJ2-5; cdr3_nt: TGTGCCAGCAGCTCTCAAGGGGGCCAAGAGACCCAGTACTTC; cdr3_aa: CASSSQGGQETQYF
clone_size: few; d_call: TRBD2; v_call: TRBV25-1; j_call: TRBJ2-1; cdr3_nt: TGTGCCAGCAGTGAAGCGGGACTAGCGGGAAAAAATGAGCAGTTCTTC; cdr3_aa: CASSEAGLAGKNEQFF
clone_size: few; d_call: NA; v_call: TRBV20-1; j_call: TRBJ2-7; cdr3_nt: TGCAGTGCTAAGGTCGCAGGGCAGGATCGCGAGCAGTACTTC; cdr3_aa: CSAKVAGQDREQYF
clone_size: NA; d_call: NA; v_call: TRBV29-1; j_call: TRBJ2-7; cdr3_nt: TGCAGCGCAGCCGAGGGACCTCCACAAACCTCCTACGAGCAGTACTTC; cdr3_aa: CSAAEGPPQTSYEQYF